The 16 T cell receptor beta chains presented below share a single source sample, sequenced in a study of CD8+ T cells in alopecia areata. Treatment denoted: oral pan-JAK inhibitor, 5-10 mg twice daily. Investigators isolated RNA and reverse transcribed it into cDNA to act as the sequencing template. The protocol was immunoSEQ multiplex PCR, while the TCRdb copy is restricted to in-frame clones and leaves out a portion. This table has some 190,000 clones, roughly 46% appearing once. The sample here was CD8+ T cells sorted from blood, taken at roughly week 53, from a patient treated with tofacitinib. The receptors come from a human donor with alopecia areata.

This rearrangement joins TRBV30 to TRBJ2-7; no firm D call. This CDR3 contains 11 residues. V lost 5 bases and J 0 bases, leaving 5 bases between the germline ends. Germline V CDR1 and CDR2: GTSNPN, SVGIG (reference sequence). CDR3 DNA sequence: TGTGCCTGGGGAAGCTCCTACGAGCAGTACTTC. Amino acids: CAWGSSYEQYF.

A few counts support this clone. The chain uses TRBV7-9 and TRBJ1-1; weak D call: TRBD1 (6 bases). The length of the CDR3 is 12 residues. CDR1 and CDR2 from the germline V gene are SEHNR and FQNEAQ (reference sequence). V was trimmed by 5 bases and J by 6 bases, leaving 10 bases between them. The CDR3, as DNA: TGTGCCAGCAGCGTTCGGACAGCTGAAGCTTTCTTT. Translating it yields CASSVRTAEAFF.

V usage is TRBV5-6 and J usage is TRBJ2-1; 8 positions agree with TRBD1. This CDR3 is 12 amino acids long. In germline, CDR1 is SGHDT, CDR2 YYEEEE. With 4 bases clipped from V and 10 bases from J, the junction kept 4 bases outside the gene matches. CDR3 bases: TGTGCCAGCAGCCCAGGGGGCAGCGAGCAGTTCTTC. Translating it yields CASSPGGSEQFF.

The DNA of the CDR3 is TGTGCCAGCTCACCCCAAGCCGTTGAGCAGTTCTTC. Translation: CASSPQAVEQFF. The V gene is TRBV18, the J gene TRBJ2-1; no definite D call. Trimming pared 3 bases from V and 9 bases from J, leaving 9 bases between. CDR1 KGHSH and CDR2 LQKENI come from the germline V gene. This CDR3 is 12 amino acids long. Filled out from reference TRBV18 and TRBJ2-1, the complete variable domain reads NAGVMQNPRHLVRRRGQEARLRCSPMKGHSHVYWYRQLPEEGLKFMVYLQKENIIDESGMPKERFSAEFPKEGPSILRIQQVVRGDSAAYFCASSPQAVEQFFGPGTRLTVL.

J is TRBJ1-1 and V is TRBV25-1; perhaps TRBD1 as D (5 bases). Germline V gives CDR1 MGHDK, CDR2 SYGVNS. CDR3 length: 13 residues. Between the trimmed V and J ends, which lost 4 bases and 8 bases, there was a span of 14 bases. The CDR3 here is CASSAVGVVEAFF. CDR3 DNA sequence: TGTGCCAGCAGTGCCGTAGGGGTAGTCGAAGCTTTCTTT.

The chain recombines TRBV30 with TRBJ1-4, with a weak D call TRBD1 (6 bases). The germline V and J ends were trimmed by 5 bases and 11 bases, with 21 bases remaining between them. Germline lookup yields CDR1 GTSNPN and CDR2 SVGIG (reference sequence). This CDR3 has 14 amino acids. CDR3 in DNA: TGTGCCTGGGGAAACAGGGCCCCGCCCGACAAACTGTTTTTT. It translates to CAWGNRAPPDKLFF.

This clone has only one observation. The chain combines TRBV11-2 with TRBJ1-5; unclear D gene. In germline, CDR1 is SGHAT, CDR2 FQNNGV. The ends were cut back, 4 bases at V and 5 bases at J, with 3 bases in the middle. CDR3 size: 11 residues. The CDR3 nucleotides read TGTGCCAGCAGCTGCGATCAGCCCCAGCATTTT. Translated, it gives CASSCDQPQHF.

This clone turned up a few times. V and J are TRBV4-2 and TRBJ1-2, with D possibly being TRBD1 (5 bases). The V gene lost 9 bases and the J gene lost 4 bases, with 15 bases spanning the gap. CDR1 LGHNA and CDR2 YNFKEQ come from the germline V gene. The CDR3 has 13 residues. The CDR3 sequence: CASRPGDSYGYTF. For the CDR3, the DNA is TGTGCCAGTCGGCCGGGGGACTCCTATGGCTACACCTTC.

The chain couples TRBV5-6 to TRBJ2-1; 9 bases match TRBD1. The CDR3 extends over 15 amino acids. The trim removed 3 bases at V and 8 bases at J, leaving 9 bases unmatched. Germline CDR1 reads SGHDT; CDR2 reads YYEEEE. The CDR3 coding sequence is TGTGCCAGCAGCTCGGCGGGACAGGGAAGCCATGAGCAGTTCTTC. It specifies CASSSAGQGSHEQFF. Full variable domain (remainder filled in from reference TRBV5-6 and TRBJ2-1): DAGVTQSPTHLIKTRGQQVTLRCSPKSGHDTVSWYQQALGQGPQFIFQYYEEEERQRGNFPDRFSGHQFPNYSSELNVNALLLGDSALYLCASSSAGQGSHEQFFGPGTRLTVL.

This clone has more than one count but fewer than ten. The genes are TRBV7-9 and TRBJ2-1, with TRBD2 as a possible D gene (5 bases). The CDR3 is 14 residues long. The V gene lost 4 bases and the J gene lost 8 bases, with 15 bases spanning the gap. CDR1 SEHNR and CDR2 FQNEAQ come from the germline V gene (reference sequence). The CDR3 DNA sequence: TGTGCCAGCAGCTCAGAGGGCTCCGGCGATGAGCAGTTCTTC. Encoded protein: CASSSEGSGDEQFF.

The chain couples TRBV5-5 to TRBJ2-1, with D uncertain. This CDR3 region has 12 residues. Germline CDR1 SGHKS, CDR2 YYEKEE (reference sequence). Trimming removed 4 bases from V and 6 bases from J, with 8 bases in between. In DNA form, the CDR3 reads TGTGCCAGCAGCCGAGAGTTCAATGAGCAGTTCTTC. Its translation is CASSREFNEQFF.

V is TRBV7-2 and J is TRBJ1-5, with D possibly matching TRBD1 (6 bases). Trimming stripped 2 bases from V and 5 bases from J, with 10 bases between. The germline V gene encodes CDR1 SGHTA and CDR2 FQGNSA. The CDR3 spans 14 residues. The CDR3 here is CASSLQDRDQPQHF. The CDR3 bases are TGTGCCAGCAGCTTACAGGACAGAGATCAGCCCCAGCATTTT.

The chain employs TRBV11-2 and TRBJ1-4; 8 nucleotides line up with TRBD1. Germline assignment: CDR1 SGHAT and CDR2 FQNNGV. J gave up 7 bases and V 6 bases, and 7 bases lay outside the gene matches. This CDR3 comprises 14 residues. CDR3: CASRTPTGGEKLFF. The CDR3 DNA reads as TGTGCCAGCAGGACCCCAACAGGGGGTGAAAAACTGTTTTTT.

The rearrangement joins TRBV29-1 to TRBJ2-3; 11 positions match TRBD2. Per the germline V gene, CDR1 is SQVTM and CDR2 is ANQGSEA. CDR3 length equals 14 residues. V lost 7 bases and J lost 8; bases outside the gene matches: 11. This chain's CDR3 is CSGILAGGLGTQYF. The CDR3 DNA follows: TGCAGCGGGATCCTAGCGGGGGGTTTGGGTACGCAGTATTTT.

This chain joins TRBV2 and TRBJ2-2; TRBD1 agrees at 8 bases. This CDR3 has 15 residues. In germline, CDR1 is SNHLY, CDR2 FYNNEI. Trimming removed 6 bases from V and 1 base from J; junction bases left unmatched: 4. The CDR3 DNA sequence: TGTGCCAGCAGGACAGGGGTATGGAACACCGGGGAGCTGTTTTTT. Its translation is CASRTGVWNTGELFF.

The chain carries TRBV6-5 and TRBJ1-1; D gene unclear. In germline, CDR1 is MNHEY, CDR2 SVGAGI. V shed 2 bases and J shed 1 base, with 8 bases lying between them. The CDR3 spans 14 residues. CDR3 loop: CASSYRGWNTEAFF. The DNA of the CDR3 is TGTGCCAGCAGTTACAGAGGATGGAACACTGAAGCTTTCTTT.